Presented here are 6 T cell receptor beta chains from one specimen sequenced in a study of cytomegalovirus exposure and HLA in healthy donors. Primers: 60 Vbeta forward and 13 Jbeta reverse. TCRdb's table, derived via immunoSEQ multiplex PCR, lists solely in-frame clones and lacks some. The sample records 100,000 or so clones, approximately 80% being singletons. The material sequenced was PBMCs. Source of these receptors: a man aged 25 to 45 in good health and CMV-seropositive.

The chain links TRBV5-4 to TRBJ2-1; D not resolved. CDR3 length equals 15 residues. CDR1 and CDR2 (germline): SGHNT, YYREEE (reference sequence). Trimming stripped 4 bases from V and 2 bases from J, with 13 bases between. This CDR3 is CASSPAGLPYNEQFF. In DNA, the CDR3 is TGTGCCAGCAGCCCCGCAGGTCTACCCTACAATGAGCAGTTCTTC.

The genes are TRBV4-1 and TRBJ2-7; tentative D call: TRBD1 (7 bases). CDR3 size: 18 residues. Germline V gene sequence: CDR1 MGHRA, CDR2 YSYEKL. V was shortened by 0 bases and J by 2 bases, with 20 bases between the two germline ends. CDR3 amino acids: CASSQEGGGFGGAYEQYF. For the CDR3, the DNA is TGCGCCAGCAGCCAAGAAGGGGGCGGCTTCGGGGGAGCCTACGAGCAGTACTTC.

The rearrangement links TRBV6-1 to TRBJ1-4; the match to TRBD1 covers 7 bases. This CDR3 has 15 amino acids. V was pared by 7 bases and J by 3 bases, with 8 bases of the junction left unmatched. Germline CDR1 is MNHNS and CDR2 is SASEGT. This CDR3 is CASTLDRAPNEKLFF. The CDR3 DNA reads as TGTGCCAGCACCCTAGACAGGGCGCCTAATGAAAAACTGTTTTTT.

The chain's CDR3 is CASSQVALGGYEQYF. For the CDR3, the DNA is TGTGCCAGCAGCCAAGTTGCACTAGGGGGCTACGAGCAGTACTTC. The chain combines TRBV4-2 with TRBJ2-7, with D perhaps TRBD1 (6 bases). Trimming stripped 1 base from V and 3 bases from J, with 13 bases between. The CDR3 sequence is 15 residues long. CDR1 and CDR2 (germline): LGHNA, YNFKEQ.

This clone was seen only a few times. The chain carries TRBV6-1 and TRBJ2-3; TRBD2 matches at 12 bases. The ends lost 6 bases at V and 5 bases at J; junction bases unmatched: 6. Per germline, CDR1 MNHNS and CDR2 SASEGT. The CDR3 runs 15 residues. CDR3 coding DNA: TGTGCCAGCAGCCTAGCGGGAGGGCCGGGAGATACGCAGTATTTT. Translating it yields CASSLAGGPGDTQYF.

About this clone itself: One end of the junction fails to match germline, which may point to a read error. Other nucleotide sequences in the sample specify the same CDR3. V usage is TRBV28 and J usage is TRBJ1-5; 7 nucleotides align to TRBD1. Germline-derived CDR1 and CDR2 are MDHEN and SYDVKM. The CDR3 extends over 15 amino acids. Here the CDR3 reads CASSPGGRGNQPQHF. In nucleotides, the CDR3 is TGCGCCAGCAGTCCCGGGGGCAGGGGGAATCAGCCCCAGCATTTT.